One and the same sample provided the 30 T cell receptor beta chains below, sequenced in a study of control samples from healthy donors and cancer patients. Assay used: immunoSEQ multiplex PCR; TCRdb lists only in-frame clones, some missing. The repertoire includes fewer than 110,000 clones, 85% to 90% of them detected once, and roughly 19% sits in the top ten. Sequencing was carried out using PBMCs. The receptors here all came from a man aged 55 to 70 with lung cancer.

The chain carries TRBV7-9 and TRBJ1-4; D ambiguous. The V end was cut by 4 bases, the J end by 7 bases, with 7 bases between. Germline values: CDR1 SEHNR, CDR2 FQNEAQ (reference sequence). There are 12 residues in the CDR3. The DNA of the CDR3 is TGTGCCAGCAGCTCGGGAGTTGAAAAACTGTTTTTT. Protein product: CASSSGVEKLFF.

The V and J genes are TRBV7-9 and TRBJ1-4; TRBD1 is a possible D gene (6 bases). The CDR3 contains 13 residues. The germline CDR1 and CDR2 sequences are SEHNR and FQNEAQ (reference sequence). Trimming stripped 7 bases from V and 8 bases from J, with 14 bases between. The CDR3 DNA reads TGTGCCAGCACCCCAGGGGCGCGGGAAAAACTGTTTTTT. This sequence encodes CASTPGAREKLFF. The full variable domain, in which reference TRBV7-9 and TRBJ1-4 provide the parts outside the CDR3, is DTGVSQNPRHKITKRGQNVTFRCDPISEHNRLYWYRQTLGQGPEFLTYFQNEAQLEKSRLLSDRFSAERPKGSFSTLEIQRTEQGDSAMYLCASTPGAREKLFFGSGTQLSVL.

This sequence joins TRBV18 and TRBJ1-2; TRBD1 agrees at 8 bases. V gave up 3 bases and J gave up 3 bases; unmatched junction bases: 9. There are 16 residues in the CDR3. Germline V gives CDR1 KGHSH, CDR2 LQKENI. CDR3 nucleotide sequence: TGTGCCAGCTCACCGCCGGGATACAGGGGGGACTATGGCTACACCTTC. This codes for CASSPPGYRGDYGYTF.

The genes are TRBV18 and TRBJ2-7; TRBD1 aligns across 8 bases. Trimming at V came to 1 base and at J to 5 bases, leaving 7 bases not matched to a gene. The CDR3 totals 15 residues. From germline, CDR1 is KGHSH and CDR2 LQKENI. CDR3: CASSPQEGTGDEQYV. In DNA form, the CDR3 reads TGTGCCAGCTCACCACAAGAAGGGACAGGCGACGAGCAGTACGTC.

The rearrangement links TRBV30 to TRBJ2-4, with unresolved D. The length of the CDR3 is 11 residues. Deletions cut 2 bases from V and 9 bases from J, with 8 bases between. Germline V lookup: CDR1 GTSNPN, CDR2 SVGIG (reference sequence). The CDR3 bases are TGTGCCTGGAGTTCCAGGAGCATTCAGTACTTC. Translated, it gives CAWSSRSIQYF.

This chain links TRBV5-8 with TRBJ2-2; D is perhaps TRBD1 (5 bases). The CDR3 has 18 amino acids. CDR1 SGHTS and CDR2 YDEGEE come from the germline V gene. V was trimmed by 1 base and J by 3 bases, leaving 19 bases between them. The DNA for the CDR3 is TGTGCCAGCAGCTTGTCACCGTGGAGTCAAGGGGACACCGGGGAGCTGTTTTTT. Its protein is CASSLSPWSQGDTGELFF.

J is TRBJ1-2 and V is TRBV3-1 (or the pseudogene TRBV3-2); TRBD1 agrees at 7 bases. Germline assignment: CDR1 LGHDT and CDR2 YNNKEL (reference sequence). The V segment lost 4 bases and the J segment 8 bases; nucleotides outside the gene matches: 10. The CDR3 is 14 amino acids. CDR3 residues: CASSPRERQGGYTF. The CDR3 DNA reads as TGTGCCAGCAGCCCTCGGGAACGACAGGGAGGCTACACCTTC.

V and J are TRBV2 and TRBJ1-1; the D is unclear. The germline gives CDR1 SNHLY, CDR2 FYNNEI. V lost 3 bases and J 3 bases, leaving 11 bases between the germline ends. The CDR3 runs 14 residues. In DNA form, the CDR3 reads TGTGCCAGCAGTGACGTCAACGGAGACACTGAAGCTTTCTTT. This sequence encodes CASSDVNGDTEAFF.

CDR3 in DNA: TGTGCCAGCAGCTTACCGGGACAGCAGAACACCGGGGAGCTGTTTTTT. This translates into CASSLPGQQNTGELFF. The gene calls are TRBV7-8 and TRBJ2-2, with 7 nucleotides matching TRBD1. CDR1 is SGHVS and CDR2 is FQNEAQ in the germline V gene. Losses at the gene ends were 2 bases for V and 1 base for J; bases not matched to a gene: 4. This CDR3 is built from 16 residues.

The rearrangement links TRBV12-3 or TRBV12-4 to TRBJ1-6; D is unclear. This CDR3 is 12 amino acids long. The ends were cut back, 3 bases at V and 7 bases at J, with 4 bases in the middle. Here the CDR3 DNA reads TGTGCCAGCAGTTTTTTAAATTCACCCCTCCACTTT. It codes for CASSFLNSPLHF.

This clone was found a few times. The CDR3 spells CASSIPGQSLLDGNTIYF. CDR3 sequence (DNA): TGTGCCAGTAGTATTCCGGGACAAAGCCTCCTCGATGGAAACACCATATATTTT. The chain recombines TRBV19 with TRBJ1-3, with a tentative D call TRBD1 (6 bases). V was trimmed by 3 bases and J by 3 bases, leaving 21 bases between them. Germline V gives CDR1 LNHDA, CDR2 SQIVND (reference sequence). The CDR3 has 18 amino acids.

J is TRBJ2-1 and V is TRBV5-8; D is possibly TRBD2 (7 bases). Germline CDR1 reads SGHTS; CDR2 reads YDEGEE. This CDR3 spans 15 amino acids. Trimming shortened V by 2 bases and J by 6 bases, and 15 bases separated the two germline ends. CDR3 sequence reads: CASSFQKGGLNEQFF. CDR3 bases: TGTGCCAGCAGCTTCCAGAAGGGGGGGCTCAATGAGCAGTTCTTC.

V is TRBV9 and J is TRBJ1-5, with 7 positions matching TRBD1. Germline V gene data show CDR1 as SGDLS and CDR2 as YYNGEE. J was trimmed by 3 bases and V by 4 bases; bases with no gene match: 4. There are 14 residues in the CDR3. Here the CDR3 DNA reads TGTGCCAGCAGCTCGACAGGGAACAATCAGCCCCAGCATTTT. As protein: CASSSTGNNQPQHF. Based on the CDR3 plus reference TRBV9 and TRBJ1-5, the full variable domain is DSGVTQTPKHLITATGQRVTLRCSPRSGDLSVYWYQQSLDQGLQFLIQYYNGEERAKGNILERFSAQQFPDLHSELNLSSLELGDSALYFCASSSTGNNQPQHFGDGTRLSIL.

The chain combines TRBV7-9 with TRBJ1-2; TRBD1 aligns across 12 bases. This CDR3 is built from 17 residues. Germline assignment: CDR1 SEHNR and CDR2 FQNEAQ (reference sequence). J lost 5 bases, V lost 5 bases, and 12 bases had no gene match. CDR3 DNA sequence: TGTGCCAGCAGCGCCCGGGACAGGGGGCTCTTTCCTTATGGCTACACCTTC. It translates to CASSARDRGLFPYGYTF.

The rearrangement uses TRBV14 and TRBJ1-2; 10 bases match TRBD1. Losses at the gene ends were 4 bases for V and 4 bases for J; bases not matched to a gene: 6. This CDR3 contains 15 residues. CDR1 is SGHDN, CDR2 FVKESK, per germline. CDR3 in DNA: TGTGCCAGCAGCCCCGGGACAGGGGCCTCCTATGGCTACACCTTC. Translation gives CASSPGTGASYGYTF.

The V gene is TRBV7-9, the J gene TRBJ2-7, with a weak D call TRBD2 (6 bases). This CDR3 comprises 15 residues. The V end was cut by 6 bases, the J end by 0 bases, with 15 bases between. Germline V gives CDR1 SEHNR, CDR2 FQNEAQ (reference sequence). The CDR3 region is CASSPGGGLSYEQYF. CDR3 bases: TGTGCCAGCAGTCCCGGGGGTGGACTCTCCTACGAGCAGTACTTC.

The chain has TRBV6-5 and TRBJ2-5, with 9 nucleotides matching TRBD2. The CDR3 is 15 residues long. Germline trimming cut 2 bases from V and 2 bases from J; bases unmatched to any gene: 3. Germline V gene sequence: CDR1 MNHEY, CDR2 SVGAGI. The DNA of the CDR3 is TGTGCCAGCAGTTACGGAGCGGGGGGACAAGAGACCCAGTACTTC. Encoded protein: CASSYGAGGQETQYF.

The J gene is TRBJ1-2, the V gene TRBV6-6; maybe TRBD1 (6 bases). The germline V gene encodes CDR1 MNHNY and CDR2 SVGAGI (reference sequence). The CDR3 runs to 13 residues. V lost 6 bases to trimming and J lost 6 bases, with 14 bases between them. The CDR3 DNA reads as TGTGCCAGCAGAAACAGGGTCGCGAATGGCTACACCTTC. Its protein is CASRNRVANGYTF.

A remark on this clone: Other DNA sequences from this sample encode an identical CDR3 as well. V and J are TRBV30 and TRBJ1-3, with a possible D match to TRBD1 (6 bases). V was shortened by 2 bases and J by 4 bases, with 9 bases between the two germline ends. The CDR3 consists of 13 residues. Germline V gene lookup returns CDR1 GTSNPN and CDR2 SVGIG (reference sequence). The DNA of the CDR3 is TGTGCCTGGAGTACAGGGTCCGGAAACACCATATATTTT. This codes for CAWSTGSGNTIYF.

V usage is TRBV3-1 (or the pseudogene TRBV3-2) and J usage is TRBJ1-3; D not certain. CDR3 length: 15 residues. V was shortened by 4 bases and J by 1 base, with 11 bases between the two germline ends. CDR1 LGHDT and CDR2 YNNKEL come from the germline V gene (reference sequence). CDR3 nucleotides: TGTGCCAGCAGCCCTCTGAGTAAGTCTGGAAACACCATATATTTT. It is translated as CASSPLSKSGNTIYF.

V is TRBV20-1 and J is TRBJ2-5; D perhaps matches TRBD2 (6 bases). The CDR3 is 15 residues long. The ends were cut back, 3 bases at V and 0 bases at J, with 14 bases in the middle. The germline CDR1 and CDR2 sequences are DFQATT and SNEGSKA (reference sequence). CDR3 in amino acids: CSASRGYEYQETQYF. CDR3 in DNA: TGCAGTGCTAGTCGGGGGTATGAGTACCAAGAGACCCAGTACTTC.

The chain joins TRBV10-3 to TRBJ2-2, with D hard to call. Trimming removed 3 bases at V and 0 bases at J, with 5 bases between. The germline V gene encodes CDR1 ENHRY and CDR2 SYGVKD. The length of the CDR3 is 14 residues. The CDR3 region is CAISDPANTGELFF. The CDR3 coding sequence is TGTGCCATCAGTGATCCAGCGAACACCGGGGAGCTGTTTTTT.

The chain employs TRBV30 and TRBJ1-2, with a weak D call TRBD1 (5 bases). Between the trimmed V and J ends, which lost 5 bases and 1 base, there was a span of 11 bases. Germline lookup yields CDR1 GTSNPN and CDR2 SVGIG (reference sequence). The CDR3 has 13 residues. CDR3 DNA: TGTGCCTGGGGAAAGGGGCTTAACTATGGCTACACCTTC. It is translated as CAWGKGLNYGYTF.

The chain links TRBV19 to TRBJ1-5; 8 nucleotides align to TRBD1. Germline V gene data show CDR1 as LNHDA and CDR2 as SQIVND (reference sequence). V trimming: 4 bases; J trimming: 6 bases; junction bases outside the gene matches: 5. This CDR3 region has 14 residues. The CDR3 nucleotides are TGTGCCAGTAGTAAAGGGCAGGGGGCTCAGCCCCAGCATTTT. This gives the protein CASSKGQGAQPQHF.

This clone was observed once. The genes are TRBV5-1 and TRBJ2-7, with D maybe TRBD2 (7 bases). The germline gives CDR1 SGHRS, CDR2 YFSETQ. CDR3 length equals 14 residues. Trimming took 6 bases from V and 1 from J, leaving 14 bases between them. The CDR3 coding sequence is TGCGCCAGCACGGGGGGAACAGGGTCCTACGAGCAGTACTTC. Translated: CASTGGTGSYEQYF.

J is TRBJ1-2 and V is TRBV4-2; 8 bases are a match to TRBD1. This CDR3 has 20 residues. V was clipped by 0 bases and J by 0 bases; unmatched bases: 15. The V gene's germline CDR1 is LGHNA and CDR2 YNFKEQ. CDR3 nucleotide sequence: TGTGCCAGCAGCCAAGATCTAAACTTTGGACAGGGCTCTTCTAACTATGGCTACACCTTC. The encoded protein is CASSQDLNFGQGSSNYGYTF.

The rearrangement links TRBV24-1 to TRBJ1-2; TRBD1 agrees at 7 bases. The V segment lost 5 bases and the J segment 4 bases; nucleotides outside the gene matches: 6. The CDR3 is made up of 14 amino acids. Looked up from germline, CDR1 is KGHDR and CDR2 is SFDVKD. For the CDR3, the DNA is TGTGCCACCAGTGGGACAGACAGGGTCTATGGCTACACCTTC. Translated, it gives CATSGTDRVYGYTF.

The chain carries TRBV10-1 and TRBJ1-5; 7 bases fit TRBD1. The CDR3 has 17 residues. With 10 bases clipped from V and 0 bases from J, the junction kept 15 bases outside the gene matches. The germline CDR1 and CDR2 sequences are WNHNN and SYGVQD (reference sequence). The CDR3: CATPRQGPRRSNQPQHF. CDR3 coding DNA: TGCGCCACCCCTCGACAGGGACCCAGACGTAGCAATCAGCCCCAGCATTTT.

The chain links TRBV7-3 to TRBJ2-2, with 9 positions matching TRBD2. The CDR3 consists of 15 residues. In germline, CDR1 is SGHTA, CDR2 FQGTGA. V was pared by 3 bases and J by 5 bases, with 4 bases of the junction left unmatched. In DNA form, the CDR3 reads TGTGCCAGCAGCTTTAATAGCGGGGGTACCGGGGAGCTGTTTTTT. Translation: CASSFNSGGTGELFF.

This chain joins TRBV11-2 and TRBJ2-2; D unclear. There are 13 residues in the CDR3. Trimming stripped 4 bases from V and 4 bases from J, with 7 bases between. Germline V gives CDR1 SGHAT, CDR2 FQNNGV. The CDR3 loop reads CASSSRSTGELFF. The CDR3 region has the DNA TGTGCCAGCAGCTCAAGGAGCACCGGGGAGCTGTTTTTT.